This TCR beta chain is from a study of OX40 agonist ivuxolimab in advanced cancers. Study-level information: An agonistic human IgG2 monoclonal antibody against OX40 (CD134) was given. Previous treatment with anti-PD-1, anti-PD-L1 or anti-CTLA-4 therapy was allowed; 35% to 50% had received some. Findings and limits, study-wide: Low normalized T-cell clonal expansion was also seen in some nonresponders. Expanded clones were, on average, more numerous among CD8+ T cells than CD4+.

As for this clone: Its antigen is as yet unknown.

Clones were read by immunoSEQ multiplex PCR, and TCRdb kept only the in-frame ones, dropping some. The profile shows almost 85,000 clones, around 84% of them singletons. The receptor's source is an adult with an advanced solid tumor such as melanoma, head and neck, liver or kidney cancer. The sequencing used CD4+ or CD8+ T cells sorted from blood, collected in a trial of the OX40 agonist ivuxolimab.

The CDR3 DNA follows: TGTGCCAGCAGCTTAGACGGCCTCACAGATACGCAGTATTTT. Its translation is CASSLDGLTDTQYF. The V gene is TRBV7-2, the J gene TRBJ2-3; D not certain. This CDR3 is built from 14 residues. Germline CDR1 reads SGHTA; CDR2 reads FQGNSA. V gave up 1 base and J gave up 2 bases, with 7 bases separating them.